This is a list of T cell receptor beta chains from one sample in a study of CD4+ T cells in melanoma. Here immunoSEQ multiplex PCR was the method, and the copy in TCRdb shows in-frame clones only, minus some. Counted here are over 45,000 clones, about 70% occurring once; the ten biggest clones make up roughly 4.9%. The sample was tumor tissue. These receptors were taken from a human donor with melanoma. Each CDR3 is given with its conserved first and last residue. The D gene is left open where the match is weak. Clone size is given for some rows only: seen once, a few or many times, or a class if the clone is expanded.

TRBJ2-3	NA	NA	TRBV6-6	CASKRTDTQYF	TGTGCCAGCAAACGCACAGATACGCAGTATTTT
TRBJ2-7	NA	NA	TRBV6-1	CASSEGLVVDLLDEQYF	TGTGCCAGCAGTGAAGGCCTCGTTGTGGACCTTCTCGACGAGCAGTACTTC
TRBJ1-1	NA	few	TRBV10-3	CAIKQGNTEAFF	TGTGCCATAAAACAGGGAAACACTGAAGCTTTCTTT
TRBJ2-7	NA	NA	TRBV2	CASRGPPGFEQYF	TGTGCCAGCAGGGGACCTCCCGGCTTCGAGCAGTACTTC
TRBJ1-1	TRBD1	NA	TRBV15	CATTRQGLSPRAAFF	TGTGCCACCACAAGACAGGGCTTGAGCCCCAGAGCTGCTTTCTTT
TRBJ2-2	NA	NA	TRBV10-1	CASSEGAGDSTGELFF	TGCGCCAGCAGTGAGGGGGCAGGGGATAGCACCGGGGAGCTGTTTTTT
TRBJ1-1	NA	NA	TRBV15	CATSSDQYLNTEAFF	TGTGCCACCAGCTCCGACCAGTACCTGAACACTGAAGCTTTCTTT
TRBJ1-2	NA	NA	TRBV30	CAWSVSVPVGGYTF	TGTGCCTGGAGTGTTTCCGTCCCCGTCGGAGGCTACACCTTC
TRBJ2-1	NA	NA	TRBV5-6	CASSLVGDEQFF	TGTGCCAGCAGCCTGGTCGGGGATGAGCAGTTCTTC
TRBJ2-5	NA	NA	TRBV5-1	CASSLRAYQETQYF	TGCGCCAGCAGCTTGAGGGCGTACCAAGAGACCCAGTACTTC
TRBJ2-7	NA	NA	TRBV5-1	CASSPVGNEQYF	TGCGCCAGCAGCCCGGTGGGTAACGAGCAGTACTTC
TRBJ1-1	NA	NA	TRBV7-2	CASSTRGGLRTEAFF	TGTGCCAGCAGCACCCGGGGGGGGCTGAGGACTGAAGCTTTCTTT
TRBJ2-7	NA	NA	TRBV7-3	CASSDRSPSQYF	TGTGCCAGCAGCGACAGGAGTCCCTCGCAGTACTTC
TRBJ2-7	NA	NA	TRBV4-1	CASSQLLAGDYEQYF	TGCGCCAGCAGCCAGTTACTAGCAGGGGACTACGAGCAGTACTTC
TRBJ2-7	TRBD2	NA	TRBV2	CASSGTSDDEQYF	TGTGCCAGCAGTGGGACTAGCGATGACGAGCAGTACTTC
TRBJ1-4	NA	NA	TRBV6-1	CASKSTGATNEKLFF	TGTGCCAGCAAATCAACGGGAGCAACTAATGAAAAACTGTTTTTT
TRBJ1-1	NA	NA	TRBV19	CASSIKRSNTEAFF	TGTGCCAGTAGTATTAAAAGATCGAACACTGAAGCTTTCTTT
TRBJ2-7	NA	many	TRBV11-2	CASSLVAVTYEQYF	TGTGCCAGCAGCTTAGTTGCGGTTACCTACGAGCAGTACTTC
TRBJ1-6	NA	medium-sized	TRBV5-6	CASSPRTPYSPLHF	TGTGCCAGCAGCCCCCGGACACCTTATTCACCCCTCCACTTT
TRBJ1-2	TRBD1	once	TRBV6-5	CASSLLWTGSNYGYTF	TGTGCCAGCAGTTTATTGTGGACAGGCTCTAACTATGGCTACACCTTC
TRBJ2-2	TRBD1	NA	TRBV2	CASRSQGVNTGELFF	TGTGCCAGCAGGAGCCAGGGGGTGAACACCGGGGAGCTGTTTTTT
TRBJ2-7	NA	few	TRBV7-2	CASSLSGLQGEQYF	TGTGCCAGCAGCTTAAGCGGTTTACAAGGCGAGCAGTACTTC
TRBJ1-1	TRBD1	NA	TRBV5-6	CASSLGEGQHTEAFF	TGTGCCAGCAGCTTGGGGGAGGGACAGCACACTGAAGCTTTCTTT
TRBJ1-2	NA	once	TRBV5-5	CASSGGDGINYGYTF	TGTGCCAGCAGCGGTGGGGACGGAATTAACTATGGCTACACCTTC
TRBJ2-7	TRBD1	many	TRBV28	CATRSGQGMSYEQYF	TGTGCCACCAGATCGGGACAGGGGATGTCCTACGAGCAGTACTTC
TRBJ2-3	TRBD2	NA	TRBV9	CASSGDSGDGTDTQYF	TGTGCCAGCAGCGGAGATAGCGGGGATGGCACAGATACGCAGTATTTT
TRBJ2-3	NA	NA	TRBV11-3	CASSLGQAADTQYF	TGTGCCAGCAGCTTGGGACAAGCGGCAGATACGCAGTATTTT
TRBJ2-3	NA	NA	TRBV11-3	CASSLGNLGDTQYF	TGTGCCAGCAGCTTAGGGAACCTAGGAGATACGCAGTATTTT
TRBJ2-1	TRBD1	NA	TRBV12-5	CASGLVPDRDNEQFF	TGTGCTAGTGGTTTGGTACCTGACAGGGACAATGAGCAGTTCTTC
TRBJ1-1	NA	NA	TRBV5-5	CASSPGGPNTEAFF	TGTGCCAGCAGCCCTGGGGGCCCGAACACTGAAGCTTTCTTT
TRBJ2-1	NA	NA	TRBV5-6	CASSLYGGGGGDEQFF	TGTGCCAGCAGCTTATACGGCGGTGGAGGGGGCGATGAGCAGTTCTTC
TRBJ1-2	NA	few	TRBV6-5	CASRNLYGYTF	TGTGCCAGCAGGAACCTCTATGGCTACACCTTC
TRBJ2-7	TRBD1	once	TRBV6-5	CASSYGTGAYEQYF	TGTGCCAGCAGTTACGGGACAGGGGCCTACGAGCAGTACTTC
TRBJ2-7	TRBD1	NA	TRBV5-1	CASSSNRGWEQYF	TGCGCCAGCAGCTCCAACAGGGGTTGGGAGCAGTACTTC
TRBJ2-1	NA	NA	TRBV5-1	CASSLVDKVSYNEQFF	TGCGCCAGCAGCTTGGTGGATAAGGTCTCCTACAATGAGCAGTTCTTC
TRBJ2-7	NA	NA	TRBV7-8	CASSSRRGASYEQYF	TGTGCCAGCAGCTCGCGGAGGGGTGCCTCCTACGAGCAGTACTTC
TRBJ1-1	NA	few	TRBV19	CASSIGGNARAEAFF	TGTGCCAGTAGTATAGGGGGGAATGCGCGCGCTGAAGCTTTCTTT
TRBJ2-1	NA	NA	TRBV11-2	CASSLITGPSNEQFF	TGTGCCAGCAGCTTAATAACCGGACCCAGCAATGAGCAGTTCTTC
TRBJ1-5	NA	few	TRBV9	CASSVGGGTGQPQHF	TGTGCCAGCAGCGTCGGGGGGGGGACTGGTCAGCCCCAGCATTTT
TRBJ1-2	TRBD1	NA	TRBV6-6	CASSYPTGGRGYTF	TGTGCCAGCAGTTACCCTACAGGGGGCCGTGGCTACACCTTC